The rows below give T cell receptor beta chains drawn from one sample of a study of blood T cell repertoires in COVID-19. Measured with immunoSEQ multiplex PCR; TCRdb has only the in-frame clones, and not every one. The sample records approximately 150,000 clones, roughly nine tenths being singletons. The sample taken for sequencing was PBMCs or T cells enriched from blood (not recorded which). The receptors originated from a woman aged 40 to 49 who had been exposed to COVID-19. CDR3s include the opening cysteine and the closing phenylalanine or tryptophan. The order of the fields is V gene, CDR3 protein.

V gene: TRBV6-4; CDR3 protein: CASKEEGNTGELFF
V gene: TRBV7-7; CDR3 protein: CASSLRIREAQETQYF
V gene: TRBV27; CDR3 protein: CASSSPTSGRAREQFF
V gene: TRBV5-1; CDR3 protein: CASSSQGAGSPLHF
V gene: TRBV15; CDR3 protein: CATSRQGYEQYF
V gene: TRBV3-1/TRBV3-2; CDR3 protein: CASSQPQGQNSPLHF
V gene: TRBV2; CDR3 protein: CASSDRAGGYTF
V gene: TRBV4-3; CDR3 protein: CASSQEYEGAYEQYF
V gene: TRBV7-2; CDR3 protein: CASSPSQASYEQYF
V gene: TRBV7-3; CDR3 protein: CASSSGLPGETQYF